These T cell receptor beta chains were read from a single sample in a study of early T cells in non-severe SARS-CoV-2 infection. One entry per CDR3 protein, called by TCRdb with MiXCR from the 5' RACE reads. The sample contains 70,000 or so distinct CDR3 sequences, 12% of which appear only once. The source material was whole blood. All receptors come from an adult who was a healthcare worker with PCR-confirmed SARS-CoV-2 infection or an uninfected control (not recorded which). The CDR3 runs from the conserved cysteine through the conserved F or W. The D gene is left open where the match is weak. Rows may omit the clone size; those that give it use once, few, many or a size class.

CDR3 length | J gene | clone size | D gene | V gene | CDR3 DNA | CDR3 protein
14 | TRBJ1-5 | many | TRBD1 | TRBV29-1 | TGCAGCGTGTCCGGGACAGCTAGCAATCAGCCCCAGCATTTT | CSVSGTASNQPQHF
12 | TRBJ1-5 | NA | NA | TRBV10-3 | TGTGCCATCAGTGAGGCGGAGCAGCCCCAGCATTTT | CAISEAEQPQHF
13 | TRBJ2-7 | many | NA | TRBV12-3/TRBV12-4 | TGTGCCAGCAGTGAGGCAGGGACCTACGAGCAGTACTTC | CASSEAGTYEQYF
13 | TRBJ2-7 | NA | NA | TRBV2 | TGTGCCAGCAGTGAAGCGCTGCGCTACGAGCAGTACTTC | CASSEALRYEQYF
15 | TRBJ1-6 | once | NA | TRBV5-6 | TGTGCCAGCAACCGGGGGCTTAGCTATAATTCACCCCTCCACTTT | CASNRGLSYNSPLHF
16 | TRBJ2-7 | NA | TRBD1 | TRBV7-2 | TGTGCCAGCAGCTTAGCGGGACAGCGAAGCTCCTACGAGCAGTACTTC | CASSLAGQRSSYEQYF
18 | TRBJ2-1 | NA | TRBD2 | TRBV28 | TGTGCCAGCAGTTTATATCTGCCGTTAGCGGGGTACTACAATGAGCAGTTCTTC | CASSLYLPLAGYYNEQFF
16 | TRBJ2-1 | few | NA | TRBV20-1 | TGCAGTGCTAGAGAATCGCGGCTTGGTTCCTACAATGAGCAGTTCTTC | CSARESRLGSYNEQFF
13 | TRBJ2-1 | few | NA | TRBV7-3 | TGTGCCAGCAGCGAAGGTCCCGCGAATGAGCAGTTCTTC | CASSEGPANEQFF
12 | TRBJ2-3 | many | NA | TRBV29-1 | TGCAGCGTTGGAGCAGCCACAGATACGCAGTATTTT | CSVGAATDTQYF
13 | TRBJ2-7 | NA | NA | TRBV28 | TGTGCCAGCAGTTTACCCCGCCTGGACGAGCAGTACTTC | CASSLPRLDEQYF
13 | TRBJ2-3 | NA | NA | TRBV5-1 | TGCGCCAGCAGCGGAAAGGAGGGGGATACGCAGTATTTT | CASSGKEGDTQYF